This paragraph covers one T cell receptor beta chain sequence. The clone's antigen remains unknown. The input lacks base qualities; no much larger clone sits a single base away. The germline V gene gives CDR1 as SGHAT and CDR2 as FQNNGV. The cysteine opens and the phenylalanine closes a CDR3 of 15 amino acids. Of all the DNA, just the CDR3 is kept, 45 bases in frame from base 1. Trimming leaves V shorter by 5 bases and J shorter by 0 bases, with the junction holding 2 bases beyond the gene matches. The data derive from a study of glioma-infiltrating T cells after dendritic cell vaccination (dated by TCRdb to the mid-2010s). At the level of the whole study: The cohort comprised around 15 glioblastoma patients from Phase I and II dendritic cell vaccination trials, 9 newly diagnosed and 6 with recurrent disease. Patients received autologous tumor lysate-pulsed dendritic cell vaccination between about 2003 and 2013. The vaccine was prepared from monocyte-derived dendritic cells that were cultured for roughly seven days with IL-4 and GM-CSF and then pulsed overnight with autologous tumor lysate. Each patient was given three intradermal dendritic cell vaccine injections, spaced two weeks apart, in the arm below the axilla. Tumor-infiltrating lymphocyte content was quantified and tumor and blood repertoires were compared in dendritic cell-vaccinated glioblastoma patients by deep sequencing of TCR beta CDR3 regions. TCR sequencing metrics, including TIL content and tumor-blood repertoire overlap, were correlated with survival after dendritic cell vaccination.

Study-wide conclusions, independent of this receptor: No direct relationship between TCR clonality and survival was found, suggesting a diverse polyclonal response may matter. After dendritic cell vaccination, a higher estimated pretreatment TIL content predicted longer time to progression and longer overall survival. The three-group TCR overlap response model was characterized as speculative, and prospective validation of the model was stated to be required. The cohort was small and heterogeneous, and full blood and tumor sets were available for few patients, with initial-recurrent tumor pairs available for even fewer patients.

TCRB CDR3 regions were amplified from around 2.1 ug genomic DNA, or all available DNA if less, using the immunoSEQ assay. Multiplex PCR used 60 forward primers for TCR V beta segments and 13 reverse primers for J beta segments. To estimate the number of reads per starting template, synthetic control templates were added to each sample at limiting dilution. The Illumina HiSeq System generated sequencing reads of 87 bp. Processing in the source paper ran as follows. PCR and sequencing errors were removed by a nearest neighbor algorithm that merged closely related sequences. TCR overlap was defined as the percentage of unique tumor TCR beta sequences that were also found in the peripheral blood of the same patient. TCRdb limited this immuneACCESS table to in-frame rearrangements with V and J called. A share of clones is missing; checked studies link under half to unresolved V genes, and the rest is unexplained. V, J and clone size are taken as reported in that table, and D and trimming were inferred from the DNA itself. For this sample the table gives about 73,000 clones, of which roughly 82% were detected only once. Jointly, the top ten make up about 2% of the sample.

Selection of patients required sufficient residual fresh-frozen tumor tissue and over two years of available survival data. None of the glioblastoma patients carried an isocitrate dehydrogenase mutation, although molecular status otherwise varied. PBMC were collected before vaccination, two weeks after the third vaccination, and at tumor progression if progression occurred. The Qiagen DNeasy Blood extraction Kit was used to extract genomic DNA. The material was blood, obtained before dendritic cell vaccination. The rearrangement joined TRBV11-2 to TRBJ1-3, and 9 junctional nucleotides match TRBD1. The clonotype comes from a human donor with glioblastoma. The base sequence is TGTGCCAGCAGCCCACAGGGGGCCTCTGGAAACACCATATATTTT. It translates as CASSPQGASGNTIYF.